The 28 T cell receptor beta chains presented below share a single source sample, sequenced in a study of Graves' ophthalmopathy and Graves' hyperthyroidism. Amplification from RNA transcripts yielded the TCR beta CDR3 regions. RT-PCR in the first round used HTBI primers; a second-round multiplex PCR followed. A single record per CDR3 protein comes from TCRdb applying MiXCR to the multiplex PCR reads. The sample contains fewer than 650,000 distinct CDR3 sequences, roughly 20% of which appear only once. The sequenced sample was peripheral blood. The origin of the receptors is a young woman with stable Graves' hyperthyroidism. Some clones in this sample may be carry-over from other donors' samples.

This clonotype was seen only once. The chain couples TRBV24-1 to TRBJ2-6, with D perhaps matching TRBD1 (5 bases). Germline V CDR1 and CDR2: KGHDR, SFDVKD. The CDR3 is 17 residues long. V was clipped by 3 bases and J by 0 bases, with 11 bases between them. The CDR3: CATSDVKGSSGANVLTF. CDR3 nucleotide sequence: TGTGCCACCAGTGATGTGAAGGGGTCCTCTGGGGCCAACGTCCTGACTTTC.

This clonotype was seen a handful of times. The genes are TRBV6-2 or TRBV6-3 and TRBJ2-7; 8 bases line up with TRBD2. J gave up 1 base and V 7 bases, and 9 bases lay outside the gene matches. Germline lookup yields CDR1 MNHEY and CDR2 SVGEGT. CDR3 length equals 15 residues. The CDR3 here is CASTRSGRGSYEQYF. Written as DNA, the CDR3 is TGTGCCAGCACCCGAAGCGGGAGAGGGTCCTACGAGCAGTACTTC.

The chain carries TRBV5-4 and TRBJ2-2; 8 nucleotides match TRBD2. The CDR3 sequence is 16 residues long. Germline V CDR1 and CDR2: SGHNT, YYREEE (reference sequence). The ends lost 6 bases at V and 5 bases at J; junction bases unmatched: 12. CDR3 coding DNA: TGTGCCAGCAAAAGCGGGGGCGCCTCGGGAACCGGGGAGCTGTTTTTT. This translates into CASKSGGASGTGELFF.

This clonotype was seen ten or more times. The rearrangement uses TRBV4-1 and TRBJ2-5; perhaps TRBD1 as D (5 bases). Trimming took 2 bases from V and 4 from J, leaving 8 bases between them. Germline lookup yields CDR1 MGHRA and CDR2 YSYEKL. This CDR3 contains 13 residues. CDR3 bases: TGCGCCAGCAGCCAACCCCAGGGAGAGACCCAGTACTTC. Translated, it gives CASSQPQGETQYF.

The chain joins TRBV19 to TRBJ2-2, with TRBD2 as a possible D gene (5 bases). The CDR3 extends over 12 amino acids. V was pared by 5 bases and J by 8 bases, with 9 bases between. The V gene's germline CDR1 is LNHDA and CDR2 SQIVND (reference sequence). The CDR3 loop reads CASSSTGGELFF. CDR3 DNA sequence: TGTGCCAGTAGTTCAACGGGAGGGGAGCTGTTTTTT.

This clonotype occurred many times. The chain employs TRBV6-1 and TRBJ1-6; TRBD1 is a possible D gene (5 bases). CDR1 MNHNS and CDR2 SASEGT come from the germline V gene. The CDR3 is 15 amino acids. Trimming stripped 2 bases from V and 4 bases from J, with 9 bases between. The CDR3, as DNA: TGTGCCAGCAGTGAACGGGGGATATATAATTCACCCCTCCACTTT. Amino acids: CASSERGIYNSPLHF.

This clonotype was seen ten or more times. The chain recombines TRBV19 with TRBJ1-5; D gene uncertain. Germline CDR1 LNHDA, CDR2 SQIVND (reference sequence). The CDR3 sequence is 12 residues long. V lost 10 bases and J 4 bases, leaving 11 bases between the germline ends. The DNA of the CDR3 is TGTGCCACCACGGAGGGAAATCAGCCCCAGCATTTT. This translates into CATTEGNQPQHF.

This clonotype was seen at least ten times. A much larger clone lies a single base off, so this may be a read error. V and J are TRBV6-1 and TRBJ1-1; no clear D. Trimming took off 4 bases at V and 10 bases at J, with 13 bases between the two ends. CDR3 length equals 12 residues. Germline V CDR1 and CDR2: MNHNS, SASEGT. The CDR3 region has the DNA TGTGCCAGCAGTGGAGCGAAGGTGAGAGCTTTCTTT. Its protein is CASSGAKVRAFF.

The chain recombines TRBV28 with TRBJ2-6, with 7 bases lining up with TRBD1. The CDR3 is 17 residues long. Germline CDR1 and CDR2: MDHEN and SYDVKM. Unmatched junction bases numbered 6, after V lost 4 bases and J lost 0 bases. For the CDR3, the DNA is TGTGCCAGCAGTTCCCGACAGGGTAGCTCTGGGGCCAACGTCCTGACTTTC. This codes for CASSSRQGSSGANVLTF.

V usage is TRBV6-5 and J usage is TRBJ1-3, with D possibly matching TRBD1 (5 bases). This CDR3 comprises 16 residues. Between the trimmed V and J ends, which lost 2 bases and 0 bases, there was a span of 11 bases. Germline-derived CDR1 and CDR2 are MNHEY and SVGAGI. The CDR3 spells CASSYPGTTSGNTIYF. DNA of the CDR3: TGTGCCAGCAGTTACCCCGGGACGACCTCTGGAAACACCATATATTTT.

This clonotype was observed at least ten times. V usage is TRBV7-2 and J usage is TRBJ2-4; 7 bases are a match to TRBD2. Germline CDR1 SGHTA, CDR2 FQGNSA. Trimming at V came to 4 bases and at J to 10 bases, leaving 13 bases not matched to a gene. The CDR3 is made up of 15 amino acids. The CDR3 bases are TGTGCCAGCAGCTCTACCGGGACTACCGGAGAAATTCAGTACTTC. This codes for CASSSTGTTGEIQYF.

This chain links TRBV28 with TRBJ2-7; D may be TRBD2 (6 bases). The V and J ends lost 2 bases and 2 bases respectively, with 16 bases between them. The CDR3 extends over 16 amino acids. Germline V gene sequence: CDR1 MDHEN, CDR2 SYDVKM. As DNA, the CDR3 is TGTGCCAGCAGTTTAGGGGGGTGGGGACGGGCCTACGAGCAGTACTTC. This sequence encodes CASSLGGWGRAYEQYF.

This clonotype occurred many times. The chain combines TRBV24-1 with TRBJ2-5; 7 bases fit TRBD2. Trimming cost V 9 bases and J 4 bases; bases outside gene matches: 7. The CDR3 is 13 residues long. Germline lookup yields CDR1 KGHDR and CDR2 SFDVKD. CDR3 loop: CATEAGFPETQYF. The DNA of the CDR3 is TGTGCCACCGAAGCGGGATTCCCAGAGACCCAGTACTTC.

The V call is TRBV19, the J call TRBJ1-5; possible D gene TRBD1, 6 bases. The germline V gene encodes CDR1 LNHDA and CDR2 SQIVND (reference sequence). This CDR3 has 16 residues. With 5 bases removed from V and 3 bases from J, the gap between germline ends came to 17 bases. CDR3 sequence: CASSSTTWGPNQPQHF. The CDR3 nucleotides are TGTGCCAGTAGTTCCACGACTTGGGGGCCCAATCAGCCCCAGCATTTT.

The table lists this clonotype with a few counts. CDR3 nucleotides: TGCGCCAGCAGCACCTCCGACAGGGAAGCCTACACCTTC. Protein sequence: CASSTSDREAYTF. The chain carries TRBV5-1 and TRBJ1-2, with TRBD1 matching over 7 bases. The V gene end was trimmed by 4 bases and the J gene end by 10 bases; junction bases not matched to a gene: 10. This CDR3 comprises 13 residues. The germline V gene encodes CDR1 SGHRS and CDR2 YFSETQ. The full variable domain, rest sourced from reference TRBV5-1 and TRBJ1-2, is KAGVTQTPRYLIKTRGQQVTLSCSPISGHRSVSWYQQTPGQGLQFLFEYFSETQRNKGNFPGRFSGRQFSNSRSEMNVSTLELGDSALYLCASSTSDREAYTFGSGTRLTVV.

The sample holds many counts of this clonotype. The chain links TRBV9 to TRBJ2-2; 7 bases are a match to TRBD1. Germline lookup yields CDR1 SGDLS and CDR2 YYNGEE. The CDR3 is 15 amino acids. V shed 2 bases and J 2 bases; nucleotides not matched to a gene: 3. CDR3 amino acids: CASSVNRGNTGELFF. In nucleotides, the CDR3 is TGTGCCAGCAGCGTCAACAGGGGAAACACCGGGGAGCTGTTTTTT.

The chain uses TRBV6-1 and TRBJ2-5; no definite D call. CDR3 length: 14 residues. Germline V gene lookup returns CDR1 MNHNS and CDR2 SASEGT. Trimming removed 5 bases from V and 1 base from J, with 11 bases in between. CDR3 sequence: CASSNAGTQETQYF. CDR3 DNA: TGTGCCAGCAGTAACGCAGGAACCCAAGAGACCCAGTACTTC.

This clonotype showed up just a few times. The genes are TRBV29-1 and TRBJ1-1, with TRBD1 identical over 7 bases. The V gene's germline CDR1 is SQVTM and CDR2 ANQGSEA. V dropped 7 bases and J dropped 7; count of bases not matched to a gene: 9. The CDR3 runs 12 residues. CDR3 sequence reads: CSARTGVHEAFF. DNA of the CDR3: TGCAGCGCTAGGACAGGAGTGCATGAAGCTTTCTTT.

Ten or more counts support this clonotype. The CDR3: CSARRGAAYEQYF. CDR3 DNA sequence: TGCAGTGCGAGGAGAGGGGCCGCCTACGAGCAGTACTTC. The rearrangement joins TRBV20-1 to TRBJ2-7; D possibly matches TRBD1 or TRBD2 (5 bases each). The CDR3 consists of 13 residues. The germline V and J ends were trimmed by 6 bases and 2 bases, with 14 bases remaining between them. Per the germline V gene, CDR1 is DFQATT and CDR2 is SNEGSKA (reference sequence).

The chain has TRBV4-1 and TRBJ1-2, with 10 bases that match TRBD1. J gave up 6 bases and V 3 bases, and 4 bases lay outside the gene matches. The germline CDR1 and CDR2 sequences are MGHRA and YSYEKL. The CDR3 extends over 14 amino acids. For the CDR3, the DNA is TGCGCCAGCAGCCAGTTGACAGGGGGCAATGGCTACACCTTC. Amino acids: CASSQLTGGNGYTF.

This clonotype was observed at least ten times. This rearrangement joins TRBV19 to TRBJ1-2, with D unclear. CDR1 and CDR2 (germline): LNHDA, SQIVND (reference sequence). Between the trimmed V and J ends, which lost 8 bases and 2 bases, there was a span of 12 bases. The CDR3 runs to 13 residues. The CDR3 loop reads CASGLQANYGYTF. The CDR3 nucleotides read TGTGCCAGTGGACTCCAGGCCAACTATGGCTACACCTTC.

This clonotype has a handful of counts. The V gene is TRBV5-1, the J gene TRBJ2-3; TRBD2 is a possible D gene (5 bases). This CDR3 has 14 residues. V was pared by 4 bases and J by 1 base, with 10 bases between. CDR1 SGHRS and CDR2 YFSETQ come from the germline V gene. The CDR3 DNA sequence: TGCGCCAGCAGCCAGGACTCTCGCACAGATACGCAGTATTTT. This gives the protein CASSQDSRTDTQYF.

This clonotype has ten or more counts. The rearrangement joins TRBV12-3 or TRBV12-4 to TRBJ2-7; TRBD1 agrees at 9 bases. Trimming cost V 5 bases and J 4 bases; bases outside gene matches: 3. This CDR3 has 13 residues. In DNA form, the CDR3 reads TGTGCCAGCAGTACACAGGGGGCGTACGAGCAGTACTTC. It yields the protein CASSTQGAYEQYF.

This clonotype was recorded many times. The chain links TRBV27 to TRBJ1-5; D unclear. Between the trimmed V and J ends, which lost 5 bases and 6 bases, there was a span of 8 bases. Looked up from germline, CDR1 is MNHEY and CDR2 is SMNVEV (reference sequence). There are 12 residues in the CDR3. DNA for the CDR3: TGTGCCAGCAGTCCCATAGGTCAGCCCCAGCATTTT. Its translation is CASSPIGQPQHF.

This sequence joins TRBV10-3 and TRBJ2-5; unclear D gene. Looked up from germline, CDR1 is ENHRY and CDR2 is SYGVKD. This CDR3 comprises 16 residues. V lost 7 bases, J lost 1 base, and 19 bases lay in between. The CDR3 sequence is CAITTDPSQLQETQYF. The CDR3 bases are TGTGCCATCACTACAGACCCTTCACAGCTCCAAGAGACCCAGTACTTC.

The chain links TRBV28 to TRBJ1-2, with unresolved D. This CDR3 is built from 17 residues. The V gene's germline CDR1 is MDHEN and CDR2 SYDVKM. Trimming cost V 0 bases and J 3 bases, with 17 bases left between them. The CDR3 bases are TGTGCCAGCAGTTTATGGCAGGAAACAGCTGCCCACTATGGCTACACCTTC. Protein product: CASSLWQETAAHYGYTF.

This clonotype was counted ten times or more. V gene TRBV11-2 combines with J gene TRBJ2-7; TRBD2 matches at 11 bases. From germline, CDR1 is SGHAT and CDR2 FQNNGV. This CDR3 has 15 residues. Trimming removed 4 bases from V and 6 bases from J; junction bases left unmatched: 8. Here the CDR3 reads CASSSIAGGPGEQYF. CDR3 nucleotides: TGTGCCAGCAGCTCCATAGCGGGGGGGCCTGGCGAGCAGTACTTC.

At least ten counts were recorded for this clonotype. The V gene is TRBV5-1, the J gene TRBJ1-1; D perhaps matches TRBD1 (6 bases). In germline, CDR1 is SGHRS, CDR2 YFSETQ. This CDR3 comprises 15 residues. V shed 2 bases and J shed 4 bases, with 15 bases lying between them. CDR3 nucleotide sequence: TGCGCCAGCAGCTTTTCGGGGGGCGGGACCACTGAAGCTTTCTTT. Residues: CASSFSGGGTTEAFF.